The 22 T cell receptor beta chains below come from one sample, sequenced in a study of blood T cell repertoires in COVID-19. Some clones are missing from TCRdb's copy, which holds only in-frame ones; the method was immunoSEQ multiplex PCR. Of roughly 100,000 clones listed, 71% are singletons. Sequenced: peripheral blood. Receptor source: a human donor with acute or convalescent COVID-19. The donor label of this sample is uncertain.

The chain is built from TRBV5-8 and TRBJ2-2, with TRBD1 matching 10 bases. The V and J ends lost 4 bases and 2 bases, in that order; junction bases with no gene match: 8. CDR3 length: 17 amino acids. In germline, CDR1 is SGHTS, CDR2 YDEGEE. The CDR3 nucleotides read TGTGCCAGCAGCCAGCGTAGGACAGGGGGAAACACCGGGGAGCTGTTTTTT. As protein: CASSQRRTGGNTGELFF.

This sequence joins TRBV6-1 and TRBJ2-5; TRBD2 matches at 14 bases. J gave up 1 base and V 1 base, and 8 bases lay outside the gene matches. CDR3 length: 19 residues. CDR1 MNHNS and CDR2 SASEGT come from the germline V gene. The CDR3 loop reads CASSEGRGLAGGSQETQYF. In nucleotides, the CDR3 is TGTGCCAGCAGTGAAGGACGTGGACTAGCGGGGGGTTCCCAAGAGACCCAGTACTTC.

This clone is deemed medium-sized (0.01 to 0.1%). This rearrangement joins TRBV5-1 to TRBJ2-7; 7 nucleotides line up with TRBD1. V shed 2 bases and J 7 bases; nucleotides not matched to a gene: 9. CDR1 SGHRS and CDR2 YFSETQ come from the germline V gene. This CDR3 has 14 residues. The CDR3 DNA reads TGCGCCAGCAGCTTACCGGGACAGTCCTTGGAGCAGTACTTC. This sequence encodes CASSLPGQSLEQYF.

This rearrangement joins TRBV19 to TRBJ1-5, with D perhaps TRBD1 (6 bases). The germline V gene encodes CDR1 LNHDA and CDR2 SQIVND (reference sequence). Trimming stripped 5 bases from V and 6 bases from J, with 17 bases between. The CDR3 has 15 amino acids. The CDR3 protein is CASSPLGGARQPQHF. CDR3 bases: TGTGCCAGTAGTCCACTGGGGGGGGCTCGTCAGCCCCAGCATTTT.

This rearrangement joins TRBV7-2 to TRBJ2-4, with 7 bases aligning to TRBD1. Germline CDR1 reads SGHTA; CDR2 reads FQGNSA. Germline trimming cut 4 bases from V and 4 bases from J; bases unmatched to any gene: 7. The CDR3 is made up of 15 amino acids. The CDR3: CASSSPGQMKNIQYF. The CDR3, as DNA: TGTGCCAGCAGCTCACCGGGACAGATGAAAAACATTCAGTACTTC.

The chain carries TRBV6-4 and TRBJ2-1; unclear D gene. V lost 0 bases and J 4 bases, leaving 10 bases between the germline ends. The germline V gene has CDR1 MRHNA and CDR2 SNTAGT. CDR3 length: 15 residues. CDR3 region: CASSDSNRLYNEQFF. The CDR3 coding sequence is TGTGCCAGCAGTGACTCGAATCGGTTGTACAATGAGCAGTTCTTC.

This chain's CDR3 is CASSLTDRGPNQPQHF. In nucleotides, the CDR3 is TGTGCCAGCAGCTTAACCGACAGGGGGCCAAATCAGCCCCAGCATTTT. The gene calls are TRBV7-9 and TRBJ1-5, with 10 bases matching TRBD1. CDR1 is SEHNR, CDR2 FQNEAQ, per germline (reference sequence). CDR3 length: 16 amino acids. V gave up 2 bases and J gave up 4 bases; unmatched junction bases: 5.

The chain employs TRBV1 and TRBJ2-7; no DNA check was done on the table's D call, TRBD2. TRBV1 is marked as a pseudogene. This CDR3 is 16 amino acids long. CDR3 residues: CTSSQAPFRGGYEQYV. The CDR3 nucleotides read TGCACCAGCAGCCAAGCCCCTTTCCGCGGGGGTTACGAGCAGTACGTC.

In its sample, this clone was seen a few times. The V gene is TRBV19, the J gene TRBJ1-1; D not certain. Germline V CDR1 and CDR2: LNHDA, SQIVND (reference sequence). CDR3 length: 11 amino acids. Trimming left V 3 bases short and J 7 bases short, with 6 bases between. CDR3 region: CASSIQIEAFF. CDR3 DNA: TGTGCCAGTAGTATTCAGATTGAAGCTTTCTTT.

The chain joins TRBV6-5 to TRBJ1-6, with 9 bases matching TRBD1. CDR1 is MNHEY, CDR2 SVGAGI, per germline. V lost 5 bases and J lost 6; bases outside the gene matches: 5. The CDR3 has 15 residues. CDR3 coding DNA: TGTGCCAGCAGTCGGGGGACAGGGCCTAATTCACCCCTCCACTTT. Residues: CASSRGTGPNSPLHF.

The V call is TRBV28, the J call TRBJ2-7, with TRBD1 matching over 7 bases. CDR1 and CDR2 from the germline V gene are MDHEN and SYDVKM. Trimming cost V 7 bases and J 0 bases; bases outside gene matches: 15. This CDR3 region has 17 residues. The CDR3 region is CASTSGRGIWSSYEQYF. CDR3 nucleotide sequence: TGTGCCAGCACCTCTGGCAGGGGGATTTGGAGCTCCTACGAGCAGTACTTC.

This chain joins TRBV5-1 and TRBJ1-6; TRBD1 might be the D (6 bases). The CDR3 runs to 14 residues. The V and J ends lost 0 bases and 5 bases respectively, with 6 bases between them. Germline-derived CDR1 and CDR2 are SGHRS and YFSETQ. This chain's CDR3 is CASSLDRDNSPLHF. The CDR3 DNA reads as TGCGCCAGCAGCTTGGACAGGGATAATTCACCCCTCCACTTT.

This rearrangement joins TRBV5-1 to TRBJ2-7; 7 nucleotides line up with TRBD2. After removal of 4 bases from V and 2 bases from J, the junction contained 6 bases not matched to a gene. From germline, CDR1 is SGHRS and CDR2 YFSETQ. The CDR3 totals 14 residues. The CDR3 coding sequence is TGCGCCAGCAGCACTCTAGCGGCGGCCTACGAGCAGTACTTC. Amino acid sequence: CASSTLAAAYEQYF. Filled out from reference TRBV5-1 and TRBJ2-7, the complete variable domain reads KAGVTQTPRYLIKTRGQQVTLSCSPISGHRSVSWYQQTPGQGLQFLFEYFSETQRNKGNFPGRFSGRQFSNSRSEMNVSTLELGDSALYLCASSTLAAAYEQYFGPGTRLTVT.

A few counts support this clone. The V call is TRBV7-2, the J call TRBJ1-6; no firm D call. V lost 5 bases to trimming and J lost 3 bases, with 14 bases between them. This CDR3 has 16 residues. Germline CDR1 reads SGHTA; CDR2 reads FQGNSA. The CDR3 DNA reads TGTGCCAGCAGCCGGGCCGGAGGTTTCTATAATTCACCCCTCCACTTT. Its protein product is CASSRAGGFYNSPLHF.

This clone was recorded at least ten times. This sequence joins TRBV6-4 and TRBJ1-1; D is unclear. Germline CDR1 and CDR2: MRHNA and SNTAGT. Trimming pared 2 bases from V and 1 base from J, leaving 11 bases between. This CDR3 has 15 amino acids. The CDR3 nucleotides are TGTGCCAGCAGTGACCGCAGGATTAAGAACACTGAAGCTTTCTTT. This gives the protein CASSDRRIKNTEAFF.

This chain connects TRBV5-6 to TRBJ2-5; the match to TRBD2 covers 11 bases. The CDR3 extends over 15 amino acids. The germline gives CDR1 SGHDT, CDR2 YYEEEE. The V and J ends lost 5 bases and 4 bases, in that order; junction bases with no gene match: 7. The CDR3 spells CASRPLAGGGETQYF. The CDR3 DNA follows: TGTGCCAGCAGACCTCTAGCGGGGGGAGGAGAGACCCAGTACTTC.

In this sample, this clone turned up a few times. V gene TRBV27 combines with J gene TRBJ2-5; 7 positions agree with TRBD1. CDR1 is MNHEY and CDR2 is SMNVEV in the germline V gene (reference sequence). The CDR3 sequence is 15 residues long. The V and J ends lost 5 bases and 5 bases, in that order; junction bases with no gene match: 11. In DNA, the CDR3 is TGTGCCAGCAGTGACCTTGGGACAGCCTCGGAGACCCAGTACTTC. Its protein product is CASSDLGTASETQYF.

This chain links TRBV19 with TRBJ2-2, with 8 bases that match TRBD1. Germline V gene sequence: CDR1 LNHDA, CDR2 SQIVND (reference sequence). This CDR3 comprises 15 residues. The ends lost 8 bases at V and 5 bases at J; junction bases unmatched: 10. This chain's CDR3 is CASGQGAMRTGELFF. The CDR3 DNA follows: TGTGCCAGTGGCCAGGGGGCTATGAGGACCGGGGAGCTGTTTTTT.

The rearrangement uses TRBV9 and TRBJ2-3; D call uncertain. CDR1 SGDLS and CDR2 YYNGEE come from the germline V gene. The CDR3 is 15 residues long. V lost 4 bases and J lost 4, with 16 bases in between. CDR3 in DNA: TGTGCCAGCAGCTCATCGTCTACCGGGTCAGATACGCAGTATTTT. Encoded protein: CASSSSSTGSDTQYF.

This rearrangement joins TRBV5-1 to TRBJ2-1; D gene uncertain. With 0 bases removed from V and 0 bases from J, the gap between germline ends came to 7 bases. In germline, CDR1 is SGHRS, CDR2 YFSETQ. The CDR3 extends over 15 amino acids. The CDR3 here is CASSLASRSYNEQFF. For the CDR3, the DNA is TGCGCCAGCAGCTTGGCGTCCCGCTCCTACAATGAGCAGTTCTTC.

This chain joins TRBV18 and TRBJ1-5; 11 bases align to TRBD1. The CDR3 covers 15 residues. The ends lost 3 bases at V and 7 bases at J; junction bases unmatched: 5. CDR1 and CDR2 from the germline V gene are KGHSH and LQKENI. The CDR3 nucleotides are TGTGCCAGCTCACCCCCGGGACAGGGGGGGCAGCCCCAGCATTTT. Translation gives CASSPPGQGGQPQHF.

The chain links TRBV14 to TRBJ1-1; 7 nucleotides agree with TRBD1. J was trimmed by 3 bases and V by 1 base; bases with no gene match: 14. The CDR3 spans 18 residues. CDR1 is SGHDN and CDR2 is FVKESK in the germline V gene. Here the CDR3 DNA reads TGTGCCAGCAGCCAAGCGGTAGGGGGCGGACGTCTGTACACTGAAGCTTTCTTT. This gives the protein CASSQAVGGGRLYTEAFF.